The 6 T cell receptor beta chains below all came from one sample that was sequenced in a study of T cell responses to AZD1222 COVID-19 vaccine. Sequencing was performed with immunoSEQ multiplex PCR; in TCRdb, only in-frame clones are kept and a portion is missing. The sample includes about 120,000 clones, under 95% seen only once; the top ten take almost 5.5%. The sample in question was peripheral blood, obtained on day 0 of AZD1222 vaccination. These receptors all come from an adult in good health.

The chain combines TRBV9 with TRBJ2-5, with 7 bases matching TRBD2. Per the germline V gene, CDR1 is SGDLS and CDR2 is YYNGEE. The length of the CDR3 is 13 residues. V was pared by 3 bases and J by 5 bases, with 4 bases of the junction left unmatched. The CDR3 reads CASSAGGSETQYF. The CDR3 DNA sequence: TGTGCCAGCAGCGCGGGAGGCAGTGAGACCCAGTACTTC.

The chain joins TRBV27 to TRBJ2-7; D gene uncertain. V shed 3 bases and J shed 3 bases, with 9 bases lying between them. From germline, CDR1 is MNHEY and CDR2 SMNVEV (reference sequence). The CDR3 extends over 13 amino acids. DNA for the CDR3: TGTGCCAGCAGTTTCTCCACCGTCTACGAGCAGTACTTC. Protein: CASSFSTVYEQYF.

The gene calls are TRBV10-1 and TRBJ1-6; D gene uncertain. V lost 2 bases, J lost 4 bases, and 6 bases lay in between. Looked up from germline, CDR1 is WNHNN and CDR2 is SYGVQD (reference sequence). The CDR3 runs 14 residues. The CDR3 loop is CASSEGRYNSPLHF. CDR3 nucleotides: TGCGCCAGCAGTGAGGGCCGTTATAATTCACCCCTCCACTTT.

The gene calls are TRBV7-2 and TRBJ2-3; 7 nucleotides line up with TRBD1. The CDR3 covers 16 residues. The V segment lost 6 bases and the J segment 2 bases; nucleotides outside the gene matches: 11. Per germline, CDR1 SGHTA and CDR2 FQGNSA. DNA of the CDR3: TGTGCCAGCAGTTCTAACCGACAGGGAGCCACAGATACGCAGTATTTT. It specifies CASSSNRQGATDTQYF.

The chain combines TRBV29-1 with TRBJ1-2; no firm D call. Trimming removed 5 bases from V and 0 bases from J, with 13 bases in between. This CDR3 has 14 residues. Germline V lookup: CDR1 SQVTM, CDR2 ANQGSEA. CDR3 loop: CSVSEPWTNYGYTF. Here the CDR3 DNA reads TGCAGCGTTTCAGAGCCCTGGACTAACTATGGCTACACCTTC. The full variable domain, its missing parts supplied by reference TRBV29-1 and TRBJ1-2, is SAVISQKPSRDICQRGTSLTIQCQVDSQVTMMFWYRQQPGQSLTLIATANQGSEATYESGFVIDKFPISRPNLTFSTLTVSNMSPEDSSIYLCSVSEPWTNYGYTFGSGTRLTVV.

There are a few counts of this clone. The chain is built from TRBV7-8 and TRBJ1-1, with TRBD1 identical over 7 bases. The germline gives CDR1 SGHVS, CDR2 FQNEAQ. CDR3 length: 15 residues. V shed 5 bases and J 6 bases; nucleotides not matched to a gene: 12. CDR3 amino acids: CASSPYRGLAAEAFF. The CDR3 bases are TGTGCCAGCAGCCCCTACAGGGGATTGGCGGCTGAAGCTTTCTTT.